The present entry profiles one T cell receptor (beta chain) with its context. The antigen is unknown. Looked up from germline, CDR1 is LGHNA and CDR2 is YSLEER. This CDR3 comprises 16 residues. The trim removed 0 bases at V and 4 bases at J, leaving 6 bases unmatched. Profiling relied on immunoSEQ multiplex PCR, and the TCRdb table lists in-frame clones only, not all of them. The top ten hold 7.5% to 9.5% of the sample, which has 70,000 or so clones, just over 90% seen once. This entry is derived from a study of PD-1 blockade in classical Hodgkin lymphoma. Study observations and caveats: Healthy donors reportedly exceeded newly diagnosed patients in baseline TCR diversity. Exclusion was applied to patients who started nivolumab under 1 year after ASCT.

Autologous stem cell transplantation was followed by relapse in every patient, and brentuximab vedotin exposure varied. Best response was recorded as complete response, partial response or progressive disease. The sequencing here drew on peripheral blood mononuclear cells (PBMCs), taken at baseline. The sequence came from a human donor with classical Hodgkin lymphoma. The chain uses TRBV4-3 and TRBJ2-7; the match to TRBD2 covers 10 bases. As DNA, the CDR3 is TGCGCCAGCAGCCAAGATATACTAGCGGGACCTTACGAGCAGTACTTC. It encodes CASSQDILAGPYEQYF.